This T cell receptor (beta chain) emerged from a study of blood T cell repertoires in COVID-19. Study-wide background: Acute and convalescent COVID-19 samples came from the United States, Italy and Spain. The cDNA or gDNA used as material had been derived from T cells, B-cell-depleted T cells, or PBMCs.

The CDR3 runs to 13 residues. V lost 3 bases and J lost 8, with 10 bases in between. The germline V gene encodes CDR1 LGHDT and CDR2 YNNKEL (reference sequence). In the original workflow: Amplification of reference gene primers provided the estimated nucleated cell counts. The method was immunoSEQ multiplex PCR; TCRdb's version includes in-frame clones alone and lacks a portion of them. That table gives V, J and clone size, and the DNA gave D and trimming. The table lists fewer than 25,000 clones, around 90% of them singletons, with around 6% in the top ten. This TCR derives from an elderly woman with active COVID-19. The sample consisted of peripheral blood. This chain joins TRBV3-1 (or the pseudogene TRBV3-2) and TRBJ2-2, with D uncertain. DNA for the CDR3: TGTGCCAGCAGCCAGGGCCATCTTGGGGAGCTGTTTTTT. Residues: CASSQGHLGELFF.